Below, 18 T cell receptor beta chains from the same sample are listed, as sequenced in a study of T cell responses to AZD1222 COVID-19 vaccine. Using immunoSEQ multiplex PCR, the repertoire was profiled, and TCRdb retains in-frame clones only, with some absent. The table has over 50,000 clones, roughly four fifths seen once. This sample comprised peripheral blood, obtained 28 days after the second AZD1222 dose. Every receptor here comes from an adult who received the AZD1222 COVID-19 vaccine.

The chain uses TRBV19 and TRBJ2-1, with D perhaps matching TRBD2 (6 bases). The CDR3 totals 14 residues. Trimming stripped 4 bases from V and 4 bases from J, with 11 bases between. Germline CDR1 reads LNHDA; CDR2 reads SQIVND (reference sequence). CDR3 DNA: TGTGCCAGTAGTAGGCGGGACCCATACAATGAGCAGTTCTTC. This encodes CASSRRDPYNEQFF.

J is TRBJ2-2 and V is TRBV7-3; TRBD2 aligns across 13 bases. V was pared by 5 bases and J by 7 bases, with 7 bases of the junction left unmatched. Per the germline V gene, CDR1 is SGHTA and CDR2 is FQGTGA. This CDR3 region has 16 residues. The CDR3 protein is CASSPRTSGSFGELFF. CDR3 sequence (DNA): TGTGCCAGCAGCCCCCGGACTAGCGGGAGCTTCGGGGAGCTGTTTTTT. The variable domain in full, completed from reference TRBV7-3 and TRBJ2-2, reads GAGVSQTPSNKVTEKGKYVELRCDPISGHTALYWYRQSLGQGPEFLIYFQGTGAADDSGLPNDRFFAVRPEGSVSTLKIQRTERGDSAVYLCASSPRTSGSFGELFFGEGSRLTVL.

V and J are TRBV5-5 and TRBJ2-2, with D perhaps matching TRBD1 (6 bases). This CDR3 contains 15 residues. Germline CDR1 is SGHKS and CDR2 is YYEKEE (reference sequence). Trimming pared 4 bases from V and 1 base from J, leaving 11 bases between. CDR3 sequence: CASSQWTENTGELFF. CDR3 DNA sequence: TGTGCCAGCAGCCAGTGGACAGAGAACACCGGGGAGCTGTTTTTT. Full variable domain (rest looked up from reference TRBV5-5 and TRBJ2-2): DAGVTQSPTHLIKTRGQQVTLRCSPISGHKSVSWYQQVLGQGPQFIFQYYEKEERGRGNFPDRFSARQFPNYSSELNVNALLLGDSALYLCASSQWTENTGELFFGEGSRLTVL.

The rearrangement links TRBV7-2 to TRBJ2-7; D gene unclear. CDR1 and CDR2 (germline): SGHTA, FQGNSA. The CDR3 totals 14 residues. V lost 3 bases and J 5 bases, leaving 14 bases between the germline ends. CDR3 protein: CASSLNSVVHEQYF. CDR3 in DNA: TGTGCCAGCAGCTTGAACTCGGTCGTCCACGAGCAGTACTTC.

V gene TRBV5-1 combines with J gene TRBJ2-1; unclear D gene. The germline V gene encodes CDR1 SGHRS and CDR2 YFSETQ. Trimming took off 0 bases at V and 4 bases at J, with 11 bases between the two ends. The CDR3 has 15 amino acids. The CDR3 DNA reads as TGCGCCAGCAGCTTGGATGGAGCTACTTACAATGAGCAGTTCTTC. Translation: CASSLDGATYNEQFF.

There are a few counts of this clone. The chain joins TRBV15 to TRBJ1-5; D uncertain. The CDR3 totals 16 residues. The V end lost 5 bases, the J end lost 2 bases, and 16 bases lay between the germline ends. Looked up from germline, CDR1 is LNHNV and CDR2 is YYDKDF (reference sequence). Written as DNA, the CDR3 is TGTGCCACCAGCCGTGAAACGGCCATGGGCAATCAGCCCCAGCATTTT. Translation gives CATSRETAMGNQPQHF.

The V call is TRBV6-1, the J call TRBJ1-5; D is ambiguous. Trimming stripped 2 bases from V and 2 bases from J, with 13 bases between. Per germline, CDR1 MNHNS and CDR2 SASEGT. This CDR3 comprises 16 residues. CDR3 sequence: CASSELIGYGNQPQHF. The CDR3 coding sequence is TGTGCCAGCAGTGAATTAATAGGGTACGGCAATCAGCCCCAGCATTTT.

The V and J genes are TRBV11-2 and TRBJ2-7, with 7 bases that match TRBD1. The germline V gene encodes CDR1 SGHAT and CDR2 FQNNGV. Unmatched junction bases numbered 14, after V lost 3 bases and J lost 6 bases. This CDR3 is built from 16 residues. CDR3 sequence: CASSLATGAAVGEQYF. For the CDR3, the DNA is TGTGCCAGCAGCTTGGCAACAGGGGCTGCGGTGGGCGAGCAGTACTTC.

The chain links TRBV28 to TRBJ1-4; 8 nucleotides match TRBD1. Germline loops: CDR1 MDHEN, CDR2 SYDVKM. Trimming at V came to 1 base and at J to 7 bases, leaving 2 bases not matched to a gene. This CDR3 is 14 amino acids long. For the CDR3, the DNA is TGTGCCAGCAGTTTATCAGGGGGCACTGAAAAACTGTTTTTT. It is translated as CASSLSGGTEKLFF.

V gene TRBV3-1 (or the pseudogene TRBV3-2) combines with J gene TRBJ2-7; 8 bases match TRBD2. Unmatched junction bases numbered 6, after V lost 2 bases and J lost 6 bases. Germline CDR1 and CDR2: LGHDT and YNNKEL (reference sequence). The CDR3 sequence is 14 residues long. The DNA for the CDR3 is TGTGCCAGCAGCCAAAAGGGCGGGGGGCTCGAGCAGTACTTC. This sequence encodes CASSQKGGGLEQYF.

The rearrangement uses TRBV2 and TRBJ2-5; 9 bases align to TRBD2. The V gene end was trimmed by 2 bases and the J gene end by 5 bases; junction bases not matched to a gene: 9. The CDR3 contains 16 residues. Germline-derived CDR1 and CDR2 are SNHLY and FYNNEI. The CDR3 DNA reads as TGTGCCAGCAGTGAAAGCCCAGCGGGAGGAAGTGAGACCCAGTACTTC. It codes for CASSESPAGGSETQYF.

The CDR3 DNA sequence: TGTGCCTGGAGTGTAGGGGGAGGCGGGCAAGAGACCCAGTACTTC. It translates to CAWSVGGGGQETQYF. The chain is built from TRBV30 and TRBJ2-5; possibly TRBD1 or TRBD2 for D (6 bases each). This CDR3 contains 15 residues. Trimming took off 0 bases at V and 2 bases at J, with 13 bases between the two ends. CDR1 is GTSNPN and CDR2 is SVGIG in the germline V gene (reference sequence).

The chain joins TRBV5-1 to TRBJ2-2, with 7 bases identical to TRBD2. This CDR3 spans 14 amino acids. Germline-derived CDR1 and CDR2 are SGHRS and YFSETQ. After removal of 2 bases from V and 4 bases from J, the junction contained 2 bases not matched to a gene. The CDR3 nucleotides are TGCGCCAGCAGCTTCGGGGGGTTCACCGGGGAGCTGTTTTTT. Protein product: CASSFGGFTGELFF.

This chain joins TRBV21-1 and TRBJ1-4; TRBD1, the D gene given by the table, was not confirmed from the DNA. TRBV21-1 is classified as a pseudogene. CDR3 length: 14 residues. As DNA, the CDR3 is TGTGCCAGAAAACAGGGGGCGCTTTTTGAAAAACTGTTTTTT. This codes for CARKQGALFEKLFF.

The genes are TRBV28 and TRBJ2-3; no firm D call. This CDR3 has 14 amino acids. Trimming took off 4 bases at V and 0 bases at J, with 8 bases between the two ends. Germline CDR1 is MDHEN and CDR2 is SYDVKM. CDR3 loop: CASSSSPSTDTQYF. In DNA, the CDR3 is TGTGCCAGCAGTTCCAGCCCTAGCACAGATACGCAGTATTTT.

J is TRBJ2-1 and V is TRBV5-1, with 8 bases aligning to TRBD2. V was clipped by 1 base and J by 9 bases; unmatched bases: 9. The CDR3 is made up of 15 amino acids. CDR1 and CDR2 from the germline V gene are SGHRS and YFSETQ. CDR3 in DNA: TGCGCCAGCAGCTTGATTAGTAGCGGGAAAGCTGAGCAGTTCTTC. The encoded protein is CASSLISSGKAEQFF.

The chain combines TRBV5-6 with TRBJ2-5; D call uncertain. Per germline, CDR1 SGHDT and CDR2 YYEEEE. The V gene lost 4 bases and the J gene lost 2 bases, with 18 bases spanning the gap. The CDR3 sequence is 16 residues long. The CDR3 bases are TGTGCCAGCAGCCGCTCGGACCTAAGGTGGCAAGAGACCCAGTACTTC. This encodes CASSRSDLRWQETQYF.

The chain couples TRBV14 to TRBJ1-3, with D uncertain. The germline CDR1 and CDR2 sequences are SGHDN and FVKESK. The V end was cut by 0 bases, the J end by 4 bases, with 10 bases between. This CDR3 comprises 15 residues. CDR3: CASSQDYPSGNTIYF. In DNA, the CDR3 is TGTGCCAGCAGCCAAGACTACCCCTCGGGAAACACCATATATTTT.